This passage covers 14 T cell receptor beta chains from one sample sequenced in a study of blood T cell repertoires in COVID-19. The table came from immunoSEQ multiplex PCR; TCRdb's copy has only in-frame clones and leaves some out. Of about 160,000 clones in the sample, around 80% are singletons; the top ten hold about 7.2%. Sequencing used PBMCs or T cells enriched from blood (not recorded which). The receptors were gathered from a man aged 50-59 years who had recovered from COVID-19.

The CDR3 is CASSPGLGNNEQFF. In DNA, the CDR3 is TGTGCCAGCAGCCCCGGACTGGGAAACAATGAGCAGTTCTTC. The rearrangement joins TRBV5-4 to TRBJ2-1, with TRBD2 as a possible D gene (5 bases). V was trimmed by 4 bases and J by 5 bases, leaving 13 bases between them. The CDR3 is 14 amino acids. CDR1 SGHNT and CDR2 YYREEE come from the germline V gene (reference sequence).

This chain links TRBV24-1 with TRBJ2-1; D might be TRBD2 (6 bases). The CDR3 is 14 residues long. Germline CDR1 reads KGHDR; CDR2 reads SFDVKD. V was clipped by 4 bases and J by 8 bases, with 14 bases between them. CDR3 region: CATSEPGGGDEQFF. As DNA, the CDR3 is TGTGCCACCAGTGAACCCGGGGGTGGTGATGAGCAGTTCTTC.

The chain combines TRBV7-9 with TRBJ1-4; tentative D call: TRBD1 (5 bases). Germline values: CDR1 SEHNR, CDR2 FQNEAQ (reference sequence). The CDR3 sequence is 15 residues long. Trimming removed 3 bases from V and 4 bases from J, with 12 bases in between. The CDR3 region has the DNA TGTGCCAGCAGCTTGTTGGGGCGGCTTAATGAAAAACTGTTTTTT. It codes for CASSLLGRLNEKLFF.

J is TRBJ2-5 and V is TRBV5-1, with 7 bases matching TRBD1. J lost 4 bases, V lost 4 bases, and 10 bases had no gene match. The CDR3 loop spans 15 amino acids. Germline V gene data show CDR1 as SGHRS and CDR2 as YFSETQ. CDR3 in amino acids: CASSLGQVYGETQYF. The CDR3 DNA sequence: TGCGCCAGCAGCCTCGGACAGGTATACGGAGAGACCCAGTACTTC.

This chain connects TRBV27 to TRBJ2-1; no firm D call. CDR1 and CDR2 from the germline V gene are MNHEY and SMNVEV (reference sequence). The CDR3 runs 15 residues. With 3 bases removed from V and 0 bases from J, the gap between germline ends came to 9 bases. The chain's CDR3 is CASSLFAGSYNEQFF. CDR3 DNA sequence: TGTGCCAGCAGTTTGTTTGCAGGCTCCTACAATGAGCAGTTCTTC.

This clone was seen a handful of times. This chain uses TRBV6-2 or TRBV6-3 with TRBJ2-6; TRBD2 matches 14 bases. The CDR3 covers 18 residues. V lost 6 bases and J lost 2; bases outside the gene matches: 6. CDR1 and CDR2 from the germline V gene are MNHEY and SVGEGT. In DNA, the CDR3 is TGTGCCAGCAGCCAGACTAGCGGGGGGGCTACTGGGGCCAACGTCCTGACTTTC. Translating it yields CASSQTSGGATGANVLTF.

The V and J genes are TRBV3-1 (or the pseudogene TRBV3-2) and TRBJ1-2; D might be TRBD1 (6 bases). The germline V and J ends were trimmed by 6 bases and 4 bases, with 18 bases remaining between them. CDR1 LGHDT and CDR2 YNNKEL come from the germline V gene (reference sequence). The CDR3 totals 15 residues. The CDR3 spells CASRQMGQGGYGYTF. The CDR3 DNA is TGTGCCAGCAGACAAATGGGACAAGGGGGCTATGGCTACACCTTC.

The CDR3 is CASWEGEKINTIYF. The CDR3 DNA reads TGTGCCAGCTGGGAAGGGGAAAAAATAAACACCATATATTTT. The chain uses TRBV21-1 and TRBJ1-3; the table names TRBD1, a call not compared with the DNA. TRBV21-1 has pseudogene status. The CDR3 is 14 residues long.

The CDR3, as DNA: TGTGCCAGCAGCCCTCGGTCCGGACAGGGATTGCACTACGAGCAGTACTTC. Translation gives CASSPRSGQGLHYEQYF. The chain links TRBV7-2 to TRBJ2-7; 8 bases agree with TRBD1. Trimming took 5 bases from V and 3 from J; bases not matched to a gene: 15. Germline values: CDR1 SGHTA, CDR2 FQGNSA. This CDR3 comprises 17 residues.

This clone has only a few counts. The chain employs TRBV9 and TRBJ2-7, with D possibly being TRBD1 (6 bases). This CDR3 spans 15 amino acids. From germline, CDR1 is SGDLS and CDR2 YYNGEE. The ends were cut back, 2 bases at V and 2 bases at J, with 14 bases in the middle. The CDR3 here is CASSVGQNQAYEQYF. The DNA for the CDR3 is TGTGCCAGCAGCGTTGGACAGAACCAAGCCTACGAGCAGTACTTC. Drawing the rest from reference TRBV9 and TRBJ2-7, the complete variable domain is DSGVTQTPKHLITATGQRVTLRCSPRSGDLSVYWYQQSLDQGLQFLIQYYNGEERAKGNILERFSAQQFPDLHSELNLSSLELGDSALYFCASSVGQNQAYEQYFGPGTRLTVT.

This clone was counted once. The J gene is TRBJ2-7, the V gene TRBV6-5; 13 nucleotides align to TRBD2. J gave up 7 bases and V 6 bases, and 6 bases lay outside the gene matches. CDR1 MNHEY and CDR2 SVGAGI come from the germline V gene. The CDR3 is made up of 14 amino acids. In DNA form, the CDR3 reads TGTGCCAGCAGCAACGGACTAGCGGGGGAGGAGCAGTACTTC. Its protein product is CASSNGLAGEEQYF.

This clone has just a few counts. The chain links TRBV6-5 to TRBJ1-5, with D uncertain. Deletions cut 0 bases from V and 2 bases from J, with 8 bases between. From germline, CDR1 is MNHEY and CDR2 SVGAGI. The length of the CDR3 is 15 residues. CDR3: CASSYSSIRNQPQHF. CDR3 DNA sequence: TGTGCCAGCAGTTACTCTTCCATTCGCAATCAGCCCCAGCATTTT.

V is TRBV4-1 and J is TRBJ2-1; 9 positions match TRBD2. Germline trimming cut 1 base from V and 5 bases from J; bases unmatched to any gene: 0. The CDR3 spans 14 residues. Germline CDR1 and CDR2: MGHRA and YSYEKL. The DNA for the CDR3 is TGCGCCAGCAGCCAAGGACTAGCGGACAATGAGCAGTTCTTC. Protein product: CASSQGLADNEQFF.

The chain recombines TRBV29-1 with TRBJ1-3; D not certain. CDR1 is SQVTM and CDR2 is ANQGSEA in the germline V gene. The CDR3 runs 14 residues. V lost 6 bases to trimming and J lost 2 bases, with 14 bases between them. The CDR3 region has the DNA TGCAGCGTCGAGGTCGGTGGCGCTGGAAACACCATATATTTT. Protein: CSVEVGGAGNTIYF.